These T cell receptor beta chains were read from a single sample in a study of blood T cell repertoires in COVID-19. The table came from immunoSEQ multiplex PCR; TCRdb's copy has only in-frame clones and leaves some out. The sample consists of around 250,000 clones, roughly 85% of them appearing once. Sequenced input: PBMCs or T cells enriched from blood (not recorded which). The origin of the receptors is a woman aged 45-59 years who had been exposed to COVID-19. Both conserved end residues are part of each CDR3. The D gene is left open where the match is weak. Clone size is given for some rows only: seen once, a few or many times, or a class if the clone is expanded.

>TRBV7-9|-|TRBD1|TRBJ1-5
CASSLGGGKNQPQHF
TGTGCCAGCAGCTTAGGAGGGGGCAAGAATCAGCCCCAGCATTTT
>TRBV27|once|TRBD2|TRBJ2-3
CASSSIGLAGFTQYF
TGTGCCAGCAGTTCGATCGGACTAGCGGGATTTACGCAGTATTTT
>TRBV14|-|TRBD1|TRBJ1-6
CASSQAYGTENSPLHF
TGTGCCAGCAGCCAGGCATACGGGACAGAAAATTCACCCCTCCACTTT
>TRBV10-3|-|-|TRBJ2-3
CAISGASVRTDTQYF
TGTGCCATCAGTGGGGCTAGCGTTAGGACAGATACGCAGTATTTT
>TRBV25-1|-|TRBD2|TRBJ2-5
CASRSTSGEETQYF
TGTGCCAGCAGATCGACTAGCGGGGAAGAGACCCAGTACTTC
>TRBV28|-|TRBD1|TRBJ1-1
CASRKTGGNTEAFF
TGTGCCAGCAGGAAGACAGGGGGAAACACTGAAGCTTTCTTT
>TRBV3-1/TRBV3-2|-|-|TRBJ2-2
CASSPREYTGELFF
TGTGCCAGCAGCCCCCGAGAATACACCGGGGAGCTGTTTTTT
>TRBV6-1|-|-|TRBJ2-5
CASSVKGPETQYF
TGTGCCAGCAGTGTAAAGGGGCCTGAGACCCAGTACTTC
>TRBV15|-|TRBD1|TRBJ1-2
CATSRGFYRGSDGYTF
TGTGCCACCAGCAGAGGCTTTTACAGGGGATCGGACGGCTACACCTTC
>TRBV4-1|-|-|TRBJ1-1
CASSQDGGGFMNTEAFF
TGCGCCAGCAGCCAAGACGGTGGCGGCTTCATGAACACTGAAGCTTTCTTT
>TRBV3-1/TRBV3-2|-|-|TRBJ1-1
CASSPATWRHKGPEAFF
TGTGCCAGCAGCCCTGCTACCTGGCGGCACAAAGGCCCTGAAGCTTTCTTT
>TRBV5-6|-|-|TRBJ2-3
CASSLLTDTQYF
TGTGCCAGCAGCTTACTCACAGATACGCAGTATTTT
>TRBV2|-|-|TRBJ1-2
CASSEQGLGNYGYTF
TGTGCCAGCAGTGAGCAGGGGTTGGGTAACTATGGCTACACCTTC
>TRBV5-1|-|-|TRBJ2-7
CASSLDRAYEQYF
TGCGCCAGCAGCTTGGACAGGGCCTACGAGCAGTACTTC
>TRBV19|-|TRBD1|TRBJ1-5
CASSPRQGWDLSNQPQHF
TGTGCCAGTAGTCCCCGACAGGGGTGGGACTTAAGCAATCAGCCCCAGCATTTT
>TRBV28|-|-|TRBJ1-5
CASVGLSGQPQHF
TGTGCCAGCGTCGGGTTGTCCGGTCAGCCCCAGCATTTT
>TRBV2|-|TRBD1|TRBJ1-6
CASRPDRGNSPLHF
TGTGCCAGCCGACCGGACAGGGGTAATTCACCCCTCCACTTT
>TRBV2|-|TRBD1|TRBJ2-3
CASSDQGALSTDTQYF
TGTGCCAGCAGTGATCAGGGGGCCTTGAGCACAGATACGCAGTATTTT
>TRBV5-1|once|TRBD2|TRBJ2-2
CASTPAGGNTGELFF
TGCGCCAGCACCCCTGCGGGGGGGAACACCGGGGAGCTGTTTTTT
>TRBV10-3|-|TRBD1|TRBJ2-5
CAISEGDRGRGETQYF
TGTGCCATCAGTGAGGGGGACAGGGGGCGGGGAGAGACCCAGTACTTC
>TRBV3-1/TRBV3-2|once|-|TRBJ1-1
CASSQQGGRVTEAFF
TGTGCCAGCAGCCAACAGGGTGGACGCGTCACTGAAGCTTTCTTT
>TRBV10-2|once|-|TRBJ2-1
CASSVRTLSYNEQFF
TGCGCCAGCAGTGTGAGAACCCTCTCCTACAATGAGCAGTTCTTC
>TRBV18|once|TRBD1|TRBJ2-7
CASSPRDRVYYEQYF
TGTGCCAGCTCACCCAGAGACAGGGTATACTACGAGCAGTACTTC
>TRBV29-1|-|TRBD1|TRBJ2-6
CSVRTGGTGANVLTF
TGCAGCGTACGGACAGGGGGTACTGGGGCCAACGTCCTGACTTTC
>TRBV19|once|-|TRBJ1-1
CASSIQGRTEAFF
TGTGCCAGTAGTATTCAGGGGCGAACTGAAGCTTTCTTT
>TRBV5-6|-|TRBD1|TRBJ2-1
CASSPPVGQGADNEQFF
TGTGCCAGCAGCCCTCCGGTGGGACAGGGGGCCGACAATGAGCAGTTCTTC